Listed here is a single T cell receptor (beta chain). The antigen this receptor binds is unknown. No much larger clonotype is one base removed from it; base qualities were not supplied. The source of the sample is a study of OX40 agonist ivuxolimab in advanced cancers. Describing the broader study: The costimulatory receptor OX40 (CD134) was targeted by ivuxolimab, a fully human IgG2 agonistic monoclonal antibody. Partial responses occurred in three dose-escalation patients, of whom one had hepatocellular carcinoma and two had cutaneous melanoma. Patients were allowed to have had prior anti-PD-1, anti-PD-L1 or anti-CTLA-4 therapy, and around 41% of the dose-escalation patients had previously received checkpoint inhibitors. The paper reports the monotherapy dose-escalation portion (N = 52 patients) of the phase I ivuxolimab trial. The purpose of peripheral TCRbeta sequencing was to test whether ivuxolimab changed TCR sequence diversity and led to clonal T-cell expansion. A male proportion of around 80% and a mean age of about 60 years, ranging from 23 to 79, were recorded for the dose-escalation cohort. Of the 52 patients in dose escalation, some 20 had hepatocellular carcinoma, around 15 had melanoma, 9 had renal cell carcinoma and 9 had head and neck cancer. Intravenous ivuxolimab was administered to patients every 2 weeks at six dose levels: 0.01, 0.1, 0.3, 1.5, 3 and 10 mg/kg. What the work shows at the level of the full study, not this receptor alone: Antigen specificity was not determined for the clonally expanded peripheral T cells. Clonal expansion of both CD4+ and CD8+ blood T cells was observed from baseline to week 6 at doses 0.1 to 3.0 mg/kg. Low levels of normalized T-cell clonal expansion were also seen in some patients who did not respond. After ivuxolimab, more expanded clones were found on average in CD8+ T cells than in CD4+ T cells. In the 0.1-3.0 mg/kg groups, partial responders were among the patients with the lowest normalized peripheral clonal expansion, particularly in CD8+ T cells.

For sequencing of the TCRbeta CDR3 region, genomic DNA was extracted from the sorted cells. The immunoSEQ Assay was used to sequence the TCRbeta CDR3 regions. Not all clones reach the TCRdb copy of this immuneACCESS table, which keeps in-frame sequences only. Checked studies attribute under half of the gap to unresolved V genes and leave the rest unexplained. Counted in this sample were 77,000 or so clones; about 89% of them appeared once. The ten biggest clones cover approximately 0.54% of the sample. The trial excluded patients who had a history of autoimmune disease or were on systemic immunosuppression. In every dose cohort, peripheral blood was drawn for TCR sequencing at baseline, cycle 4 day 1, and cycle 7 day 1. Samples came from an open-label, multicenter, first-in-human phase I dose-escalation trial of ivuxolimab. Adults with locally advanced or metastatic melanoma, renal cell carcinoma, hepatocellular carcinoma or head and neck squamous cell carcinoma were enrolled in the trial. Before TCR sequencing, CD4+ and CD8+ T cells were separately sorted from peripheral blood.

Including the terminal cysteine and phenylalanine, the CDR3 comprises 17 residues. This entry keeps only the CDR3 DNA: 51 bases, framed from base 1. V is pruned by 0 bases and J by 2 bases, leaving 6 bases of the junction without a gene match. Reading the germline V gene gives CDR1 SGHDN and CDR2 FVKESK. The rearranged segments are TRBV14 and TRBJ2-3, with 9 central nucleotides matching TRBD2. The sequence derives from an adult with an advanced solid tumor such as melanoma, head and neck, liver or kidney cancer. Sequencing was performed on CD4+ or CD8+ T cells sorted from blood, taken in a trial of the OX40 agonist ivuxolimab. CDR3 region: CASSQDMSGRLTDTQYF. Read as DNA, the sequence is TGTGCCAGCAGCCAAGATATGAGCGGGAGGCTCACAGATACGCAGTATTTT.